Included here is one T cell receptor (beta chain) sequence, with context. The antigen it binds to is not known. The input lacks base qualities; no much larger clone sits a single base away. Genomic DNA was used for TRB sequencing, which was performed with the immunoSEQ assay at survey resolution or with the hsTCRB kit. The paper's data handling went like this. Initial read processing used immunoSEQ software, and repertoire analyses used the LymphoSeq R package. Clonality was calculated as 1 minus normalized Shannon entropy, and the Gini coefficient was also calculated for each TRB dataset. Phenotypes of unsorted samples were inferred by mapping TRB sequences from sorted subsets of the recipient or donor onto the same recipient's unsorted samples. This is the immuneACCESS table as TCRdb keeps it, with only in-frame sequences that have V and J called. A part of the clones is gone; compared with another copy, unresolved V genes explain less than half, and the rest is unexplained. The V and J calls and clone size are taken from that table; D and trimming were inferred from the DNA. Recorded for this sample are some 2,400 clones; about 63% of them occurred a single time. The top ten clonotypes cover roughly 26% of the sample.

The sample's treatment or condition label is to be understood as: high-dose cyclophosphamide on days +3 and +4 as single-agent GVHD prophylaxis. For conditioning, the PTCy patients got busulfan and fludarabine, then a related or unrelated marrow graft, followed by cyclophosphamide on days +3 and +4. PTCy-treated patients came from a prospective multi-institutional clinical trial. Peripheral blood and bone marrow mononuclear cells were isolated by Ficoll-Hypaque density centrifugation and cryopreserved. The data originate from a study of T cells after posttransplantation cyclophosphamide (dated by TCRdb to the mid-2010s). As for the study more broadly: The study tracked T cell repertoire reconstitution by TRB sequencing after myeloablative bone marrow transplantation using posttransplantation cyclophosphamide as GVHD prophylaxis. Antigen receptor sequencing was done on samples from some 34 PTCy-treated patients and from approximately 17 related bone marrow donors of those patients. Public TRB sequences were checked against a database of over 3,600 sequences associated with responses to pathogens, tumor antigens, self-antigens and alloantigens. TRB sequencing was performed on blood from all 35 or so PTCy patients with 1-year posttransplant specimens. In 3 patients, up to 3 additional blood samples taken between 2 and 5.2 years after transplant also underwent TRB sequencing, as did pretransplant blood from a handful of patients. Because TRA and TRB clonality correlated tightly in 9 samples, the subsequent TCR analyses were limited to TRB only. The research as a whole found: The TRB repertoires of T cells infiltrating skin or GI tract showed only limited overlap with the TRB repertoires of T cells in blood. Across roughly 49 patients, TRB clonality was highly associated with recipient CMV seropositivity and CMV reactivation, and PTCy diversity was similar to diversity in CNI/methotrexate controls. Donor-recipient similarity was low at 1-2 months but rose over the first year, and later blood repertoires were often dominated by donor CD8+ memory clones.

V is cut back by 3 bases and J by 7 bases, with 10 bases in the junction unmatched. Via the germline V gene, CDR1 is MGHRA and CDR2 YSYEKL. Spanning cysteine to phenylalanine, the CDR3 consists of 15 amino acids. Only the CDR3 DNA is retained, 45 bases long and in frame from the first base. The chain is assembled from TRBV4-1 and TRBJ1-2, and TRBD1 aligns with 8 junction nucleotides. The clonotype originates from a female patient aged 50-65 years who received an allogeneic stem cell transplant from a related donor, was CMV-positive, and had no GVHD. After a transplant, some of the T cells may come from the graft donor. Sequenced material: PBMCs, taken 30 days after allogeneic stem cell transplant with posttransplant cyclophosphamide. The nucleotide sequence is given as TGCGCCAGCAGCCACGGGACAGGAGCCGTTGGTGGCTACACCTTC. The resulting protein is CASSHGTGAVGGYTF.